This TCR beta chain stems from a study of T cells in Graves' hyperthyroidism and ophthalmopathy. Overall study findings and caveats: Stable hyperthyroidism was told apart from ophthalmopathy by a model built on 13 V-J features.

Amplified TCR beta CDR3 regions derived from RNA transcripts. HTBI primers were employed in a first-round RT-PCR of the TCR CDR3. Each CDR3 protein is one row after TCRdb ran MiXCR on the multiplex PCR reads. The data show about 720,000 distinct CDR3 sequences, with 15% to 20% seen just once and around 8.1% held by the top ten. As for this clonotype: Its specificity is unknown.

The study excluded patients with uncontrolled infection, other autoimmune disease, pregnancy or lactation. V was clipped by 0 bases and J by 4 bases, with 6 bases between them. The CDR3 runs 13 residues. Germline values: CDR1 LNHNV, CDR2 YYDKDF (reference sequence). This sequence joins TRBV15 and TRBJ1-2, with D uncertain. The sample taken for sequencing was blood. The TCR comes from a man between 18 and 35 years old with Graves' hyperthyroidism. This CDR3 is CATSRDDLYGYTF. The CDR3 nucleotides are TGTGCCACCAGCAGAGATGACCTCTATGGCTACACCTTC.